Listed here are 14 T cell receptor beta chains from one sample, sequenced in a study of blood T cell repertoires in COVID-19. Using immunoSEQ multiplex PCR, the repertoire was profiled, and TCRdb retains in-frame clones only, with some absent. The sample shows under 300,000 clones, roughly 80% of them seen only once. The specimen sequenced was peripheral blood. These receptor sequences come from a woman in her forties or fifties who had recovered from COVID-19.

The V call is TRBV19, the J call TRBJ1-2; TRBD1 is a possible D gene (5 bases). The CDR3 totals 14 residues. V was clipped by 2 bases and J by 6 bases, with 13 bases between them. Germline values: CDR1 LNHDA, CDR2 SQIVND (reference sequence). CDR3 sequence reads: CASSISGGIDGYTF. As DNA, the CDR3 is TGTGCCAGTAGTATATCCGGGGGGATTGATGGCTACACCTTC.

The V call is TRBV7-9, the J call TRBJ2-3; TRBD2 might be the D (6 bases). With 4 bases removed from V and 2 bases from J, the gap between germline ends came to 25 bases. Germline CDR1 and CDR2: SEHNR and FQNEAQ (reference sequence). This CDR3 comprises 19 residues. CDR3 bases: TGTGCCAGCAGCTATCCCCGGGTGACCCGGAGGGATTACACAGATACGCAGTATTTT. Its translation: CASSYPRVTRRDYTDTQYF.

This sequence joins TRBV25-1 and TRBJ1-1, with D possibly being TRBD1 (5 bases). Per the germline V gene, CDR1 is MGHDK and CDR2 is SYGVNS. V dropped 1 base and J dropped 8 bases, with 17 bases sitting between them. CDR3 length equals 15 residues. CDR3 DNA sequence: TGTGCCAGCAGTGAATTCGACAGAAAGGGATCAGAAGCTTTCTTT. It translates to CASSEFDRKGSEAFF.

The chain is built from TRBV27 and TRBJ1-5; D unclear. The V end lost 3 bases, the J end lost 0 bases, and 9 bases lay between the germline ends. Germline V gene lookup returns CDR1 MNHEY and CDR2 SMNVEV (reference sequence). The CDR3 has 15 amino acids. The CDR3 is CASSFSDYSNQPQHF. In DNA, the CDR3 is TGTGCCAGCAGTTTTTCCGACTATAGCAATCAGCCCCAGCATTTT.

The chain employs TRBV7-2 and TRBJ2-7; TRBD2 aligns across 7 bases. This CDR3 region has 16 residues. CDR1 is SGHTA and CDR2 is FQGNSA in the germline V gene. The V gene end was trimmed by 5 bases and the J gene end by 6 bases; junction bases not matched to a gene: 16. The DNA for the CDR3 is TGTGCCAGCAGCCCAGGAGGGGCGGGAGTTATGGGCGAGCAGTACTTC. It codes for CASSPGGAGVMGEQYF.

This clone has only a few counts. The chain uses TRBV9 and TRBJ1-1, with 8 bases lining up with TRBD1. CDR1 and CDR2 from the germline V gene are SGDLS and YYNGEE. This CDR3 is 14 amino acids long. After removal of 3 bases from V and 5 bases from J, the junction contained 6 bases not matched to a gene. In nucleotides, the CDR3 is TGTGCCAGCAGCGCACTAACAGGGGGGACTGAAGCTTTCTTT. It encodes CASSALTGGTEAFF.

Only one count was recorded for this clone. V usage is TRBV5-1 and J usage is TRBJ2-7; 7 bases are a match to TRBD2. This CDR3 is built from 19 residues. The V segment lost 4 bases and the J segment 0 bases; nucleotides outside the gene matches: 19. Germline V lookup: CDR1 SGHRS, CDR2 YFSETQ. The CDR3 protein is CASSPGGSGVTKSSYEQYF. DNA of the CDR3: TGCGCCAGCAGCCCGGGAGGTAGCGGAGTTACTAAGAGCTCCTACGAGCAGTACTTC. Using reference TRBV5-1 and TRBJ2-7 for the parts outside the CDR3, the full variable domain is KAGVTQTPRYLIKTRGQQVTLSCSPISGHRSVSWYQQTPGQGLQFLFEYFSETQRNKGNFPGRFSGRQFSNSRSEMNVSTLELGDSALYLCASSPGGSGVTKSSYEQYFGPGTRLTVT.

The chain's CDR3 is CASSQASGVGSKPIYGYTF. The CDR3 DNA is TGCGCCAGCAGCCAAGCCAGCGGGGTTGGCTCCAAACCGATCTATGGCTACACCTTC. This chain links TRBV4-1 with TRBJ1-2; no reliable D call. V lost 1 base and J 4 bases, leaving 25 bases between the germline ends. There are 19 residues in the CDR3. Germline-derived CDR1 and CDR2 are MGHRA and YSYEKL.

V and J are TRBV5-1 and TRBJ1-6; TRBD1 matches 10 bases. The CDR3 is 14 amino acids. V shed 9 bases, J shed 9 bases, and the junction held 9 bases outside the gene matches. The germline gives CDR1 SGHRS, CDR2 YFSETQ. The CDR3 bases are TGCGCCACCTCTTCCGGGACAGGGGTTTCACCCCTCCACTTT. Translating it yields CATSSGTGVSPLHF. Drawing the rest from reference TRBV5-1 and TRBJ1-6, the complete variable domain is KAGVTQTPRYLIKTRGQQVTLSCSPISGHRSVSWYQQTPGQGLQFLFEYFSETQRNKGNFPGRFSGRQFSNSRSEMNVSTLELGDSALYLCATSSGTGVSPLHFGNGTRLTVT.

J is TRBJ1-2 and V is TRBV7-2; D ambiguous. The CDR3 sequence is 10 residues long. The germline CDR1 and CDR2 sequences are SGHTA and FQGNSA. Trimming cost V 5 bases and J 5 bases, with 3 bases left between them. The CDR3 reads CASSLYGYTF. CDR3 in DNA: TGTGCCAGCAGCCTATATGGCTACACCTTC.

The chain recombines TRBV19 with TRBJ2-1, with a weak D call TRBD2 (7 bases). V lost 6 bases to trimming and J lost 8 bases, with 20 bases between them. CDR3 length equals 15 residues. CDR1 is LNHDA and CDR2 is SQIVND in the germline V gene (reference sequence). The CDR3, as DNA: TGTGCCAGTAGCCCCTCTTGGGGGAGGGGGGATGAGCAGTTCTTC. It is translated as CASSPSWGRGDEQFF.

The V gene is TRBV9, the J gene TRBJ1-1, with 9 bases aligning to TRBD1. Losses at the gene ends were 0 bases for V and 1 base for J; bases not matched to a gene: 4. The CDR3 spans 16 residues. CDR1 is SGDLS and CDR2 is YYNGEE in the germline V gene. The CDR3 nucleotides read TGTGCCAGCAGCGTAGTGACAGGGGGGTCGAACACTGAAGCTTTCTTT. It is translated as CASSVVTGGSNTEAFF.

The V gene is TRBV18, the J gene TRBJ1-1; D call uncertain. V lost 2 bases and J lost 4, with 14 bases in between. Germline assignment: CDR1 KGHSH and CDR2 LQKENI. The CDR3 has 15 amino acids. CDR3: CASSPGGRVGTEAFF. CDR3 DNA: TGTGCCAGCTCACCAGGAGGGAGGGTGGGCACTGAAGCTTTCTTT.

This clone was detected only once. The J gene is TRBJ1-5, the V gene TRBV10-3, with D tentatively TRBD1 (6 bases). This CDR3 is 13 amino acids long. V was pared by 8 bases and J by 3 bases, with 11 bases between. Germline lookup yields CDR1 ENHRY and CDR2 SYGVKD. CDR3 region: CAIGQGPNQPQHF. The CDR3, as DNA: TGTGCCATCGGCCAGGGGCCCAATCAGCCCCAGCATTTT.